These T cell receptor beta chains were read from a single sample in a study of cytomegalovirus exposure and HLA in healthy donors. TCRdb keeps only in-frame clones here, not all; method: immunoSEQ multiplex PCR. The sample lists some 150,000 clones, more than 75% occurring once. The sample consisted of PBMCs. The receptor source for this set is a man between 18 and 35 years old in good health and CMV-seronegative. CDR3s include the opening cysteine and the closing phenylalanine or tryptophan. D genes are given only for firm matches. Not all rows give a size; the values are once, few, many and, for expanded clones, a class.

clone_size cdr3_length j_call d_call v_call cdr3_nt cdr3_aa
- 15 TRBJ2-2 - TRBV7-2 TGTGCCAGCAGCTTAGTGGCAATGAACACCGGGGAGCTGTTTTTT CASSLVAMNTGELFF
once 15 TRBJ2-1 - TRBV11-3 TGTGCCAGCAGCTTCGCCCTAGCTCGGTACAATGAGCAGTTCTTC CASSFALARYNEQFF
- 15 TRBJ2-1 - TRBV7-2 TGTGCCAGCAGTCCAGGACTGTACTCGGAAAATGAGCAGTTCTTC CASSPGLYSENEQFF
- 13 TRBJ1-1 TRBD1 TRBV27 TGTGCCAGCAGTTTTCGGACAGGGGTTGGGGCTTTCTTT CASSFRTGVGAFF
- 15 TRBJ1-2 TRBD1 TRBV7-2 TGTGCCAGCAGCGTTAGGGACAGGGAAGACTATGGCTACACCTTC CASSVRDREDYGYTF
once 11 TRBJ1-1 - TRBV20-1 TGCAGTGCTCCCTATACGGCTGAAGCTTTCTTT CSAPYTAEAFF
- 17 TRBJ2-3 TRBD1 TRBV4-1 TGCGCCAGCAGCCTAGCCGACAGGGCTATTGGCACAGATACGCAGTATTTT CASSLADRAIGTDTQYF
- 13 TRBJ2-1 - TRBV11-2 TGTGCCAGCAGCTTGGCACAGGGAAATGAGCAGTTCTTC CASSLAQGNEQFF
- 13 TRBJ2-7 - TRBV7-2 TGTGCCAGTGCCCTGGACAGTACCTACGAGCAGTACTTC CASALDSTYEQYF
- 11 TRBJ2-3 - TRBV29-1 TGCAGCGTTAAGATGGCCGATACGCAGTATTTT CSVKMADTQYF
- 13 TRBJ1-5 - TRBV10-2 TGCGCCAGCAGTGAGTCGCCGGTTCAGCCCCAGCATTTT CASSESPVQPQHF
- 16 TRBJ2-7 - TRBV2 TGTGCCAGCAGTGAAGGTCGGGTGGCGGGCCCGGTCCAGCAGTACTTC CASSEGRVAGPVQQYF
- 13 TRBJ1-1 - TRBV5-1 TGCGCCAGCACAACCCTTCCGGGCACTGAAGCTTTCTTT CASTTLPGTEAFF
- 13 TRBJ2-1 - TRBV6-5 TGTGCCAGCAGTAGAAGTAGCGGTAATGAGCAGTTCTTC CASSRSSGNEQFF
- 16 TRBJ2-2 - TRBV11-3 TGTGCCAGCAGCCCCACAGGTACTCCGAACACCGGGGAGCTGTTTTTT CASSPTGTPNTGELFF
- 14 TRBJ2-2 - TRBV30 TGTGCCTGGTACTCAGGGTTCGGCACCGGGGAGCTGTTTTTT CAWYSGFGTGELFF
- 11 TRBJ2-5 - TRBV29-1 TGCAGCGTTGACTACCTCGAGGCCCAGTACTTC CSVDYLEAQYF
- 15 TRBJ2-5 TRBD2 TRBV6-6 TGTGCCAGCACCAGGACTAGCGGGAGTCTTGAGACCCAGTACTTC CASTRTSGSLETQYF
- 14 TRBJ2-1 TRBD2 TRBV5-5 TGTGCCAGCAGCTTGAGCGGGGGGGCCAATGAGCAGTTCTTC CASSLSGGANEQFF
- 14 TRBJ2-5 - TRBV5-4 TGTGCCAGCAGCTTGGACGGCTATTCTGAGGCCCAGTACTTC CASSLDGYSEAQYF
- 15 TRBJ2-7 TRBD2 TRBV18 TGTGCCAGCTCACGGACTAGCGGGACCCGAGGGGAGCAGTACTTC CASSRTSGTRGEQYF
- 15 TRBJ2-5 TRBD2 TRBV27 TGTGCCAGCAGTTCACTAGCGGGGCCCCAAGAGACCCAGTACTTC CASSSLAGPQETQYF
- 17 TRBJ2-2 - TRBV7-2 TGTGCCAGCAGCTTAGGACCGGGATCGATCTACACCGGGGAGCTGTTTTTT CASSLGPGSIYTGELFF
- 12 TRBJ2-7 TRBD1 TRBV28 TGTGCCATTGCGACAGGGGTCTACGAGCAGTACTTC CAIATGVYEQYF
- 14 TRBJ1-1 - TRBV5-4 TGTGCCAGCAGCTTGGATCCCCGGGACACTGAAGCTTTCTTT CASSLDPRDTEAFF
- 13 TRBJ1-1 TRBD1 TRBV6-6 TGTGCCAGCAGTTCACAGGGGGGAACTGAAGCTTTCTTT CASSSQGGTEAFF
- 13 TRBJ1-4 TRBD1 TRBV5-6 TGTGCCAGCAGCAACCGGGACAGGGAAAAACTGTTTTTT CASSNRDREKLFF
- 15 TRBJ2-3 TRBD2 TRBV6-5 TGTGCCAGCAGCCCAACTAGCGGGAGCACAGATACGCAGTATTTT CASSPTSGSTDTQYF
- 16 TRBJ1-1 - TRBV7-2 TGTGCCAGCAGCCTCATGACAGACCGCATGAACACTGAAGCTTTCTTT CASSLMTDRMNTEAFF
- 14 TRBJ1-5 TRBD1 TRBV6-6 TGTGCCAGCAGCGACAGGGGGACCAATCAGCCCCAGCATTTT CASSDRGTNQPQHF
- 14 TRBJ1-6 TRBD1 TRBV6-1 TGTGCCAGCGTTCGGGACAGGGCCAATTCACCCCTCCACTTT CASVRDRANSPLHF
- 15 TRBJ2-2 TRBD1 TRBV27 TGTGCCAGCAGCTATTGGGACAGAATCACCGGGGAGCTGTTTTTT CASSYWDRITGELFF
- 15 TRBJ2-5 - TRBV5-1 TGCGCCAGCAGCTTGTTCGGGGGGCCACGAGAGACCCAGTACTTC CASSLFGGPRETQYF
few 12 TRBJ1-2 - TRBV4-1 TGCGCCAGCTCCCTAGCGGGCTATGGCTACACCTTC CASSLAGYGYTF
- 17 TRBJ2-3 TRBD2 TRBV25-1 TGTGCCAGCAGTGCCTCTGTAACTAGCGCGGGTTTCGATACGCAGTATTTT CASSASVTSAGFDTQYF
- 14 TRBJ2-7 TRBD2 TRBV5-6 TGTGCCAGCAGCTTGCGCTTAGCGGGATTCGAGCAGTACTTC CASSLRLAGFEQYF
- 12 TRBJ1-3 - TRBV29-1 TGCAGCGTCACAGGCGCTGGAAACACCATATATTTT CSVTGAGNTIYF
- 13 TRBJ1-4 - TRBV5-1 TGCGCCAGCACCGGGACAAGTAATGAAAAACTGTTTTTT CASTGTSNEKLFF
- 14 TRBJ2-7 TRBD1 TRBV9 TGTGCCAGCAGCACGGGACAGGTACTCTACGAGCAGTACTTC CASSTGQVLYEQYF
- 16 TRBJ2-3 TRBD2 TRBV6-1 TGTGCCAGCAGTGTGACTAGCGGGGGAGGCGCAGATACGCAGTATTTT CASSVTSGGGADTQYF
- 14 TRBJ1-2 - TRBV7-9 TGTGCCAGCAGCTTATTTTCCAGGGACTATGGCTACACCTTC CASSLFSRDYGYTF
- 17 TRBJ2-1 TRBD2 TRBV2 TGTGCCAGCAGTGAAGGGCGGCGTAGCGGGAGTCAGGATGAGCAGTTCTTC CASSEGRRSGSQDEQFF
- 11 TRBJ2-7 - TRBV28 TGTGCCAGCAGTTTTAAGAGTGAGCAGTACTTC CASSFKSEQYF
once 13 TRBJ2-7 - TRBV18 TGTGCCAGCTCACCTTCTAGTTACTACGAGCAGTACTTC CASSPSSYYEQYF